This T cell receptor beta chain was found in a study of siplizumab effects on memory and regulatory T cells (dated by TCRdb to about 2019). Turning to the overall study: The study looked at the effect of siplizumab, an anti-CD2 antibody, on alloreactive T-cell subsets in allogeneic mixed lymphocyte reactions made from human PBMCs. The study at large found these results: Sequences below about 10^-5 frequency were poorly captured, so only a minor fraction of alloreactive clones could be mapped to unstimulated subsets. Unstimulated naive T cells appeared to be more diverse than memory T cells, and naive cells seemed to make a substantial contribution to the alloresponse. For roughly 75-97% of proliferating CD4+ or CD8+ clones, no naive or memory phenotype could be assigned. Among mappable alloreactive CD4+ clones, an average Treg-derived fraction of around 71% was observed with siplizumab, compared with 26.9% in control reactions. Siplizumab significantly reduced the cumulative frequency of alloreactive sequences traceable to unstimulated CD4+ memory T cells. No functional confirmation was obtained for the suppressive function of proliferating Tregs from siplizumab cultures.

Concerning this clone itself: The antigen it binds to is not known. Qualities for individual bases were not recorded, and no much larger clone is one base off.

From the germline V gene, CDR1 is LGHNA and CDR2 is YNFKEQ. Including cysteine and phenylalanine, the CDR3 has 15 amino acids. Only the CDR3 portion is preserved as DNA: 45 bases, with reading frame beginning at the first base. V was cut back by 0 bases and J by 4 bases, leaving a gap of 12 bases between them. TCRbeta CDR3 sequencing was performed on sorted unstimulated T cells and on proliferating T cells recovered from mixed lymphocyte reactions. Fresh whole blood from approximately 10 HLA-typed healthy donors was used to isolate PBMCs. To map where alloreactive clones came from, CD4+ regulatory T cells in the unstimulated state were FACS-sorted. Library prep was done by the immunoSEQ multiplex PCR assay. The deep sequencing platform assayed some 98,000 TCR templates per sample. Genomic DNA extracted from sorted T cells was the material used for TCRbeta CDR3 sequencing. Processing in the source paper ran as follows. The R programming language was used for clonal analysis of TCRbeta CDR3 data. Alloreactive CD4+ and CD8+ clones were defined by comparing unstimulated samples with post-reaction CFSE-low samples. By matching sequences to the repertoires of sorted unstimulated Treg and non-Treg cells, each alloreactive CD4+ clone was assigned a regulatory or non-regulatory origin. In its TCRdb copy, this immuneACCESS table keeps in-frame sequences only and misses some clones. Where compared with another copy, unresolved V genes explain less than half of these, and the others have no known cause. Clone size and V and J calls were adopted from that table, with D and trimming inferred from the DNA. The sample data list 85,000 to 130,000 clones, and about 93% of these were observed just once. The top ten constitute 0.62% of the sample.

The receptor's source is a human donor in good health. The V gene is TRBV4-2 and the J gene is TRBJ2-5, and possibly TRBD2, on 5 matching bases. Sequencing was carried out using Tregs sorted from blood. The DNA sequence is given as TGTGCCAGCAGCCAAGACGGGATCAGGCGAGAGACCCAGTACTTC. Its translation reads: CASSQDGIRRETQYF.